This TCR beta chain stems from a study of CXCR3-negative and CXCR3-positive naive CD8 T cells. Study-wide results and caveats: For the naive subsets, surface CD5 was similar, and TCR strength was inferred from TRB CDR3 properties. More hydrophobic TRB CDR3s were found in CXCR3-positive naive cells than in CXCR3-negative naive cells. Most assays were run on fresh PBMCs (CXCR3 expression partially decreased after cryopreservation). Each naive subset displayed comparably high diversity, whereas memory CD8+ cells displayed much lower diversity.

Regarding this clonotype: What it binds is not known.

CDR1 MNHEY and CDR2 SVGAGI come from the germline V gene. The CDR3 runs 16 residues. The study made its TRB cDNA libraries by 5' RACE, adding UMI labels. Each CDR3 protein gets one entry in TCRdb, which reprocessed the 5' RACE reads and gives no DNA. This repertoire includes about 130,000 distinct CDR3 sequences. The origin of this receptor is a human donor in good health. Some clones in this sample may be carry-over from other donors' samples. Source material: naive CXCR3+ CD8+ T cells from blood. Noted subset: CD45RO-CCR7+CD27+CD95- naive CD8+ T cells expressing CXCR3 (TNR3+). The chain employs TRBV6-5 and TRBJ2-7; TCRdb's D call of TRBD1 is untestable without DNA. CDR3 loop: CASSYSRAGGGYEQYF.